These 2 T cell receptor beta chains came from one sample sequenced in a study of patients and donors after allogeneic stem cell transplantation. In TCRdb, the RT-PCR reads were re-called with MiXCR into one record per CDR3 protein. The table records about 960,000 distinct CDR3 sequences, around 17% of them present only once. The sample comprised blood, either unsorted or a sorted T cell fraction (not recorded which). These TCRs come from a human donor who was either an allogeneic HSCT recipient or a stem cell or donor lymphocyte infusion donor (not recorded which). It is not recorded whose cells these are; they may come from a transplant donor.

The J gene is TRBJ2-1, the V gene TRBV6-1; 9 bases map to TRBD1. Germline V gene sequence: CDR1 MNHNS, CDR2 SASEGT. Trimming at V came to 9 bases and at J to 7 bases, leaving 10 bases not matched to a gene. The CDR3 runs to 14 residues. The CDR3 coding sequence is TGTGCCAGTCAGAGCCCGGGACAGGGAAATGAGCAGTTCTTC. It encodes CASQSPGQGNEQFF.

The table lists this clonotype with a few counts. The chain recombines TRBV20-1 with TRBJ1-3, with a weak D call TRBD1 (5 bases). Looked up from germline, CDR1 is DFQATT and CDR2 is SNEGSKA (reference sequence). The CDR3 covers 14 residues. Trimming removed 0 bases from V and 4 bases from J, with 10 bases in between. CDR3 loop: CSARDRVWGNTIYF. DNA for the CDR3: TGCAGTGCTAGAGACAGGGTGTGGGGAAACACCATATATTTT.